The TCR beta chain described here comes from a study of blood T cell repertoires in COVID-19. Study processing details: From reference gene primer amplification, estimates of nucleated cell counts were derived. The data were produced by immunoSEQ multiplex PCR, yet TCRdb's version contains in-frame clones alone and is incomplete. V and J calls and clone size are those listed in that table; D and trimming were worked out from the DNA. The sample carries over 110,000 clones, around 84% recorded once. V was shortened by 4 bases and J by 1 base, with 3 bases between the two germline ends. CDR3 size: 12 residues.

The receptor's source is a man aged 60 to 75 with active or convalescent COVID-19. The sample was peripheral blood. The V gene is TRBV12-3 or TRBV12-4, the J gene TRBJ2-3; D ambiguous. In DNA form, the CDR3 reads TGTGCCAGCAGTTCGGGCACAGATACGCAGTATTTT. It codes for CASSSGTDTQYF.